Shown below are 17 T cell receptor beta chains from a single sample sequenced in a study of cytomegalovirus exposure and HLA in healthy donors. The PCR contained 60 Vbeta and 13 Jbeta primers. The repertoire was sequenced with immunoSEQ multiplex PCR; TCRdb's copy has only in-frame clones and lacks some. The sample table includes around 200,000 clones. Material: PBMCs. Every receptor here comes from a girl aged 2 to 10 in good health and CMV-seropositive.

The rearrangement joins TRBV10-1 to TRBJ2-1; TRBD2 matches 11 bases. This CDR3 is 15 amino acids long. V was clipped by 5 bases and J by 7 bases; unmatched bases: 7. The germline CDR1 and CDR2 sequences are WNHNN and SYGVQD (reference sequence). The CDR3 sequence is CASSSSGRKRNEQFF. DNA for the CDR3: TGCGCCAGCAGTTCTAGCGGGAGGAAAAGGAATGAGCAGTTCTTC.

The rearrangement links TRBV6-4 to TRBJ2-1, with 7 nucleotides matching TRBD2. From germline, CDR1 is MRHNA and CDR2 SNTAGT. J was trimmed by 3 bases and V by 1 base; bases with no gene match: 6. The CDR3 contains 16 residues. The CDR3 bases are TGTGCCAGCAGTGACTTTCTGGCGGGAGACTACAATGAGCAGTTCTTC. Its translation: CASSDFLAGDYNEQFF.

This rearrangement joins TRBV29-1 to TRBJ2-3; D remains unclear. Looked up from germline, CDR1 is SQVTM and CDR2 is ANQGSEA. This CDR3 contains 15 residues. The V and J ends lost 1 base and 0 bases respectively, with 11 bases between them. The CDR3 DNA reads as TGCAGCGTTGAAGTGTCCAAGACTAGCACAGATACGCAGTATTTT. Residues: CSVEVSKTSTDTQYF.

The gene calls are TRBV28 and TRBJ1-4; D uncertain. This CDR3 has 11 amino acids. The germline V gene encodes CDR1 MDHEN and CDR2 SYDVKM. V was trimmed by 6 bases and J by 12 bases, leaving 11 bases between them. The CDR3 region is CASREIGELFF. The CDR3, as DNA: TGTGCCAGCAGAGAGATCGGTGAACTGTTTTTT.

The genes are TRBV5-1 and TRBJ2-5, with 16 bases that match TRBD2. CDR3 size: 19 residues. V gave up 3 bases and J gave up 5 bases; unmatched junction bases: 13. Germline values: CDR1 SGHRS, CDR2 YFSETQ. The chain's CDR3 is CASSSGLAGGKLIAETQYF. As DNA, the CDR3 is TGCGCCAGCAGCTCGGGACTAGCGGGAGGGAAACTAATTGCGGAGACCCAGTACTTC. The full variable domain, in which reference TRBV5-1 and TRBJ2-5 provide the parts outside the CDR3, is KAGVTQTPRYLIKTRGQQVTLSCSPISGHRSVSWYQQTPGQGLQFLFEYFSETQRNKGNFPGRFSGRQFSNSRSEMNVSTLELGDSALYLCASSSGLAGGKLIAETQYFGPGTRLLVL.

V usage is TRBV10-3 and J usage is TRBJ1-2; unclear D gene. Germline V gene sequence: CDR1 ENHRY, CDR2 SYGVKD. Trimming shortened V by 4 bases and J by 4 bases, and 19 bases separated the two germline ends. The CDR3 covers 16 residues. The CDR3 reads CAISGNYPTEGYGYTF. For the CDR3, the DNA is TGTGCCATCAGTGGAAACTACCCCACGGAGGGCTATGGCTACACCTTC.

The V gene is TRBV11-2, the J gene TRBJ2-3; D might be TRBD2 (5 bases). The length of the CDR3 is 14 residues. Germline V lookup: CDR1 SGHAT, CDR2 FQNNGV. Trimming shortened V by 5 bases and J by 4 bases, and 13 bases separated the two germline ends. The CDR3 DNA follows: TGTGCCAGCAGCCCCTTAGGGCGGGCAGATACGCAGTATTTT. Residues: CASSPLGRADTQYF.

The rearrangement links TRBV28 to TRBJ1-5; the match to TRBD1 covers 7 bases. V dropped 6 bases and J dropped 0; count of bases not matched to a gene: 17. Germline values: CDR1 MDHEN, CDR2 SYDVKM. This CDR3 spans 19 amino acids. The CDR3 spells CASSRSKPGQRYSNQPQHF. The DNA of the CDR3 is TGTGCCAGCAGCCGAAGCAAACCGGGACAGCGATATAGCAATCAGCCCCAGCATTTT.

The chain uses TRBV7-2 and TRBJ1-1; 10 bases agree with TRBD1. V shed 5 bases and J 9 bases; nucleotides not matched to a gene: 3. The CDR3 runs 12 residues. Germline V gene lookup returns CDR1 SGHTA and CDR2 FQGNSA. CDR3 coding DNA: TGTGCCAGCAGCCGGGACAGGGGACAAGCTTTCTTT. As protein: CASSRDRGQAFF.

The chain carries TRBV7-9 and TRBJ2-3, with 9 bases aligning to TRBD1. Germline lookup yields CDR1 SEHNR and CDR2 FQNEAQ (reference sequence). The CDR3 loop spans 17 amino acids. J was trimmed by 6 bases and V by 3 bases; bases with no gene match: 13. The CDR3 DNA reads TGTGCCAGCAGCTTCCGACTCCGGGACAGGGATTCGGATACGCAGTATTTT. Its protein is CASSFRLRDRDSDTQYF.

The chain has TRBV4-1 and TRBJ1-1; D might be TRBD1 (5 bases). The germline gives CDR1 MGHRA, CDR2 YSYEKL. V was pared by 2 bases and J by 7 bases, with 11 bases between. The CDR3 runs 13 residues. CDR3 coding DNA: TGCGCCAGCAGCCAAATGGGGCCGGGTGAAGCTTTCTTT. Residues: CASSQMGPGEAFF.

The CDR3 region is CASSPAASGNQETQYF. The CDR3 DNA follows: TGTGCCAGCTCACCGGCGGCTAGCGGGAACCAAGAGACCCAGTACTTC. The rearrangement links TRBV18 to TRBJ2-5; 9 nucleotides align to TRBD2. This CDR3 is 16 amino acids long. CDR1 is KGHSH and CDR2 is LQKENI in the germline V gene. V shed 3 bases, J shed 0 bases, and the junction held 5 bases outside the gene matches.

This chain connects TRBV11-2 to TRBJ1-1; 8 bases agree with TRBD1. Trimming took 6 bases from V and 1 from J; bases not matched to a gene: 7. The CDR3 is 15 residues long. Per the germline V gene, CDR1 is SGHAT and CDR2 is FQNNGV. The CDR3 coding sequence is TGTGCCAGCAGACGTCCCGGGACAGGGAACACTGAAGCTTTCTTT. Its protein is CASRRPGTGNTEAFF.

The rearrangement joins TRBV5-1 to TRBJ2-1; tentatively, D is TRBD1 (7 bases). Germline V gene lookup returns CDR1 SGHRS and CDR2 YFSETQ. This CDR3 contains 14 residues. V was cut by 1 base and J by 9 bases, with 14 bases left in between. The CDR3 nucleotides are TGCGCCAGCAGCTTGCAGGGGGGAAACGGTGAGCAGTTCTTC. This sequence encodes CASSLQGGNGEQFF.

The chain couples TRBV5-1 to TRBJ2-7; TRBD1 matches at 10 bases. J gave up 7 bases and V 9 bases, and 13 bases lay outside the gene matches. CDR1 and CDR2 from the germline V gene are SGHRS and YFSETQ. The CDR3 consists of 14 residues. The CDR3 nucleotides are TGCGCCACCCGCCCCGGGACAGGGGCTGAGGAGCAGTACTTC. This codes for CATRPGTGAEEQYF.

This chain connects TRBV19 to TRBJ2-1; 9 bases agree with TRBD2. Germline V gene sequence: CDR1 LNHDA, CDR2 SQIVND (reference sequence). Trimming cost V 3 bases and J 6 bases; bases outside gene matches: 6. This CDR3 spans 15 amino acids. CDR3 protein: CASSIGLATPNEQFF. DNA of the CDR3: TGTGCCAGTAGTATCGGACTAGCGACCCCCAATGAGCAGTTCTTC.

The chain is built from TRBV28 and TRBJ1-1, with 8 bases identical to TRBD1. Trimming at V came to 2 bases and at J to 5 bases, leaving 4 bases not matched to a gene. The CDR3 is 14 amino acids. CDR1 MDHEN and CDR2 SYDVKM come from the germline V gene. The CDR3 region is CASSLQGARTEAFF. The CDR3 coding sequence is TGTGCCAGCAGTTTACAGGGGGCGCGAACTGAAGCTTTCTTT.